In its sample, the clone carrying this T cell receptor (beta chain) was seen a few times. The antigen is unknown. V was trimmed by 6 bases and J by 8 bases, leaving 13 bases between them. The CDR3 runs to 11 residues. Germline loops: CDR1 DFQATT, CDR2 SNEGSKA (reference sequence). This sample stems from a study of identical twins. Study-wide points: Among beta out-of-frame sequences, excess sharing between twins appeared weaker.

TCRdb recomputed calls from the 5' RACE reads with MiXCR, one row per CDR3 protein. The table records about 730,000 distinct CDR3 sequences, approximately 22% of them present only once. This same sample was also part of a study on T cells expressing NK-cell markers.

Material: PBMCs. This TCR was sampled from a woman younger than 30 in good health. V and J are TRBV20-1 and TRBJ1-2; D call uncertain. The CDR3: CSAEATGGYTF. In nucleotides, the CDR3 is TGCAGTGCCGAGGCCACGGGGGGCTACACCTTC.